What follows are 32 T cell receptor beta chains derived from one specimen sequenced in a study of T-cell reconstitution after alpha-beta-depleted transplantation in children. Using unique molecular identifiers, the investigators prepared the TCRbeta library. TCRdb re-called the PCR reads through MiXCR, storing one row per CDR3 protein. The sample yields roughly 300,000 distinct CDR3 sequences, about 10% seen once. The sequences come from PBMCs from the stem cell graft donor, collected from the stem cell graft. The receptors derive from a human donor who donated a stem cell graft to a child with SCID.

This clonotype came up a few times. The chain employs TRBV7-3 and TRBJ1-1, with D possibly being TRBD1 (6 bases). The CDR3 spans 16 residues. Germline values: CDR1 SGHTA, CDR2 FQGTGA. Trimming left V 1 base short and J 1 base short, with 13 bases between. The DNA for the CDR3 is TGTGCCAGCAGCTTAAGTCCCGGGACATCGAACACTGAAGCTTTCTTT. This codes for CASSLSPGTSNTEAFF.

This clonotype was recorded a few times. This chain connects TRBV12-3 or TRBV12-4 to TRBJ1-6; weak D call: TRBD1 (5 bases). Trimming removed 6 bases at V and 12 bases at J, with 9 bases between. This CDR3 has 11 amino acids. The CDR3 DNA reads TGTGCCAGCAGCTCTACAGGACCCCTCCACTTT. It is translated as CASSSTGPLHF.

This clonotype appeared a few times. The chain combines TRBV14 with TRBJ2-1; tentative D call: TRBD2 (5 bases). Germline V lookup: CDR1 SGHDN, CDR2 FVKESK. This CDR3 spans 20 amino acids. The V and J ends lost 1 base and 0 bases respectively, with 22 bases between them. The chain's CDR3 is CASSQGAITRTGYSYNEQFF. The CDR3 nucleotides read TGTGCCAGCAGCCAAGGGGCCATCACACGTACGGGGTACTCCTACAATGAGCAGTTCTTC.

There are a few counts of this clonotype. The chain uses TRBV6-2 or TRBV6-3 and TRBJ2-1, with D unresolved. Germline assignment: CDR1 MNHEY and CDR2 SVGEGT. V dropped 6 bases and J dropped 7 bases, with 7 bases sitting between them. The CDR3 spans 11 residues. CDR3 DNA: TGTGCCAGCAGGCGTATGAATGAGCAGTTCTTC. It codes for CASRRMNEQFF.

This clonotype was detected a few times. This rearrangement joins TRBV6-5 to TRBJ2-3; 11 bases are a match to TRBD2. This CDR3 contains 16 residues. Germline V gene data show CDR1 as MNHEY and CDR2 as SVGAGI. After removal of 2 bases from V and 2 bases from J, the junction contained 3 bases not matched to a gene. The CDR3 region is CASSYVAGGVTDTQYF. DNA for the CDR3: TGTGCCAGCAGTTACGTAGCGGGGGGGGTCACAGATACGCAGTATTTT.

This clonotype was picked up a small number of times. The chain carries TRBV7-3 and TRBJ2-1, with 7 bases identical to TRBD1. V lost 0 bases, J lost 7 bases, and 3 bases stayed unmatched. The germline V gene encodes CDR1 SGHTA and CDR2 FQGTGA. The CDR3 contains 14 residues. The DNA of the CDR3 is TGTGCCAGCAGCTTAACGAAGGGGGCAAATGAGCAGTTCTTC. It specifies CASSLTKGANEQFF.

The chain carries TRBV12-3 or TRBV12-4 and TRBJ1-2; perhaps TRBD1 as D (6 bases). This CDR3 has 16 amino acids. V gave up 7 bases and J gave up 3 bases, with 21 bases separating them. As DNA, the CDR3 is TGTGCCAGCACCCGGGGGCGGCCGGTCCTAGACTATGGCTACACCTTC. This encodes CASTRGRPVLDYGYTF.

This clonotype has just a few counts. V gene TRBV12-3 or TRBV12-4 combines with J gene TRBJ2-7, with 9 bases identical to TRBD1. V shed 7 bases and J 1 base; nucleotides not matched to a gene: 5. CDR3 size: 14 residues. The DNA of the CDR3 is TGTGCCAGCACCAGGACAGGGGTGTCCTACGAGCAGTACTTC. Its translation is CASTRTGVSYEQYF.

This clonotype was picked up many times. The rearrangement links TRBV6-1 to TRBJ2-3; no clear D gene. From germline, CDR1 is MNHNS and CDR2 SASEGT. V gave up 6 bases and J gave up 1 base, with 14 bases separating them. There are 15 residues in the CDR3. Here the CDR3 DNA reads TGTGCCAGCAGCCAGAGCTGGGCCGGCACAGATACGCAGTATTTT. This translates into CASSQSWAGTDTQYF.

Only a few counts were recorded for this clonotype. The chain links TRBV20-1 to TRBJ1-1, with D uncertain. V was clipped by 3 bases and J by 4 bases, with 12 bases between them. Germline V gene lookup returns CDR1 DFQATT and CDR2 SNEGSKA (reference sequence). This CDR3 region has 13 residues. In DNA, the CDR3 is TGCAGTGCTAGTTCCGGGTTGAGCACTGAAGCTTTCTTT. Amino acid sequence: CSASSGLSTEAFF.

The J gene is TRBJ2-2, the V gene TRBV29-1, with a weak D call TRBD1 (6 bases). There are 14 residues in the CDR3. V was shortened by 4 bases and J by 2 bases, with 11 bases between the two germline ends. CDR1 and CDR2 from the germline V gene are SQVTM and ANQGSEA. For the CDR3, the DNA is TGCAGCGTTGTTTCCGGGACAAACACCGGGGAGCTGTTTTTT. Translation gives CSVVSGTNTGELFF.

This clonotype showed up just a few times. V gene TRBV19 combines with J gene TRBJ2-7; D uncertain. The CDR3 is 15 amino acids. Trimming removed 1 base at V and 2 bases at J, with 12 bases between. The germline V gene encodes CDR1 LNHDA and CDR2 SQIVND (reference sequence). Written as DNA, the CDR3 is TGTGCCAGTAGTATAGTTTTACTTGGGGCCTACGAGCAGTACTTC. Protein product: CASSIVLLGAYEQYF.

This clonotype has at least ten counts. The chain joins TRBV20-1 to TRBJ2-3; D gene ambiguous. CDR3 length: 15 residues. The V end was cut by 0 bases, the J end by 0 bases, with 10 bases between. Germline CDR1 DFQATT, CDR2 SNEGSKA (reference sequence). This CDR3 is CSAREAGSSTDTQYF. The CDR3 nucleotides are TGCAGTGCTAGAGAGGCCGGGTCAAGCACAGATACGCAGTATTTT.

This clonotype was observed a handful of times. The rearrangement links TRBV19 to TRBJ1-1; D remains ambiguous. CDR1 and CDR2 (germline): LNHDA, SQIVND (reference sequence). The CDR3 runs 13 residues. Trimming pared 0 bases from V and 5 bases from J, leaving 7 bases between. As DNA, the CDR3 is TGTGCCAGTAGTATAGAAAGTAGGACTGAAGCTTTCTTT. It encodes CASSIESRTEAFF.

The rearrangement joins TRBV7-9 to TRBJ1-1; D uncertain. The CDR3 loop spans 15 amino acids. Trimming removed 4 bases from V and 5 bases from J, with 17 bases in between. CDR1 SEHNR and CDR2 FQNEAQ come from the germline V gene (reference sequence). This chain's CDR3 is CASSSPYGVRTEAFF. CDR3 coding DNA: TGTGCCAGCAGCTCCCCATATGGGGTCAGGACTGAAGCTTTCTTT. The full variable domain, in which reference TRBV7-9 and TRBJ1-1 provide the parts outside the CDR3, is DTGVSQNPRHKITKRGQNVTFRCDPISEHNRLYWYRQTLGQGPEFLTYFQNEAQLEKSRLLSDRFSAERPKGSFSTLEIQRTEQGDSAMYLCASSSPYGVRTEAFFGQGTRLTVV.

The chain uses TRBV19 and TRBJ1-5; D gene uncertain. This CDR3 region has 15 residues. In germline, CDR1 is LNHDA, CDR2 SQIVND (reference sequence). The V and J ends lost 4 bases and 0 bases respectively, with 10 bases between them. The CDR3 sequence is CASSTEENSNQPQHF. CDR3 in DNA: TGTGCCAGTAGTACCGAGGAAAATAGCAATCAGCCCCAGCATTTT.

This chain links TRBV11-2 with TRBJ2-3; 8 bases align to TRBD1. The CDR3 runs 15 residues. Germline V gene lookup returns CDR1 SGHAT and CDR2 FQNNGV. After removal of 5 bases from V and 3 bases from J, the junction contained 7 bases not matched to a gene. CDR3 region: CASSPDRGHTDTQYF. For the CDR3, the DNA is TGTGCCAGCAGCCCTGACAGGGGTCATACAGATACGCAGTATTTT.

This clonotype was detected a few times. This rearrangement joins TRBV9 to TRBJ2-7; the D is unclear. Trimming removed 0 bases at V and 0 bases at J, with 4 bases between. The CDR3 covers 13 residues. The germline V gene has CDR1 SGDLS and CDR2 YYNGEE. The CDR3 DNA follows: TGTGCCAGCAGCGTAGATTACTCCTACGAGCAGTACTTC. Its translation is CASSVDYSYEQYF.

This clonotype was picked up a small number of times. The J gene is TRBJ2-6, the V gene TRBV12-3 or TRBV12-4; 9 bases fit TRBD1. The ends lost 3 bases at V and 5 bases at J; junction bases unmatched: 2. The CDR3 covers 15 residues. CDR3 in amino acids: CASSLDRGWANVLTF. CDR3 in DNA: TGTGCCAGCAGTTTGGACAGGGGCTGGGCCAACGTCCTGACTTTC.

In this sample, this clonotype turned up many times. The CDR3 here is CASSFGGAGTEAFF. The DNA for the CDR3 is TGCGCCAGCAGCTTCGGGGGCGCGGGCACTGAAGCTTTCTTT. This chain joins TRBV5-1 and TRBJ1-1; a possible D gene is TRBD1 (6 bases). The V end was cut by 2 bases, the J end by 4 bases, with 12 bases between. The CDR3 contains 14 residues. The germline gives CDR1 SGHRS, CDR2 YFSETQ.

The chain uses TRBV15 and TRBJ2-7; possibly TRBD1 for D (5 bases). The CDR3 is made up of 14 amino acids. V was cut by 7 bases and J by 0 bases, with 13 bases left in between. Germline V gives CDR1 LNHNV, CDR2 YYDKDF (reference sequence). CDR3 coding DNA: TGTGCCACCACCATGGGCGACAGCTCCTACGAGCAGTACTTC. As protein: CATTMGDSSYEQYF.

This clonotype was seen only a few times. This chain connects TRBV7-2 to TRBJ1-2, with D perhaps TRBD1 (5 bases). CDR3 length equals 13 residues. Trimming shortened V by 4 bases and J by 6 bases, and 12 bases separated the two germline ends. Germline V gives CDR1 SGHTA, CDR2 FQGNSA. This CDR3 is CASSYRLTHGYTF. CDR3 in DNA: TGTGCCAGCAGCTACAGGCTCACCCATGGCTACACCTTC.

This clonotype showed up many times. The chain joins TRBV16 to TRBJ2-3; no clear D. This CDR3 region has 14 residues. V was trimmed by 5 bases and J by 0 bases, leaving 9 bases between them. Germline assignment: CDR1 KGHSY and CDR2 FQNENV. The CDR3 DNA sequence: TGTGCCAGCAGCTCTCCGCGCAGCACAGATACGCAGTATTTT. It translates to CASSSPRSTDTQYF.

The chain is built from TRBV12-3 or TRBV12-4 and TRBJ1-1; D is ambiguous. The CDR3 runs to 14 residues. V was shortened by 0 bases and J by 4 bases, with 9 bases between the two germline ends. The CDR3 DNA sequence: TGTGCCAGCAGTTTAGCGCGGGTGTCCACTGAAGCTTTCTTT. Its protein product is CASSLARVSTEAFF.

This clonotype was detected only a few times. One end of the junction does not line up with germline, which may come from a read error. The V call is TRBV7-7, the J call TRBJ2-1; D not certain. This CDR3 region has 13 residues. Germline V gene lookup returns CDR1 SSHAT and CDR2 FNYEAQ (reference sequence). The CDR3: CASSFTAESEQFF. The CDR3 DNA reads TGTGCTAGCAGCTTCACTGCCGAGAGTGAGCAGTTCTTC. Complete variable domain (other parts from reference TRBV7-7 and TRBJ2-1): GAGVSQSPRYKVTKRGQDVTLRCDPISSHATLYWYQQALGQGPEFLTYFNYEAQPDKSGLPSDRFSAERPEGSISTLTIQRTEQRDSAMYRCASSFTAESEQFFGPGTRLTVL.

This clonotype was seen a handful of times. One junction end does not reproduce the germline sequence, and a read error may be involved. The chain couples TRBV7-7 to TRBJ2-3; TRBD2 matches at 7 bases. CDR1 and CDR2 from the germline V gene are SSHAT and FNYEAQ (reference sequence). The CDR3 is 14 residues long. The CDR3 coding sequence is TGTGCTAGCAGCTCCCGACTAGCCGGAGATACGCAGTATTTT. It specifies CASSSRLAGDTQYF.

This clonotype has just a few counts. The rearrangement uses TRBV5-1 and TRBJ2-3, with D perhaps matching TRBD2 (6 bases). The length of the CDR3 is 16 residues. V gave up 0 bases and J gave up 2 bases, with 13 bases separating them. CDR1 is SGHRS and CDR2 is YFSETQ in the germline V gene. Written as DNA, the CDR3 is TGCGCCAGCAGCTTGGGGCAGGGACTCTTCACAGATACGCAGTATTTT. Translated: CASSLGQGLFTDTQYF.

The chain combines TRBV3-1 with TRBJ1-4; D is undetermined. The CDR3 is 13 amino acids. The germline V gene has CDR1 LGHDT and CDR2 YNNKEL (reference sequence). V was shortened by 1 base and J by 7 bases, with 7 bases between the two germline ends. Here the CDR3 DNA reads TGTGCCAGCAGCCAAGGGATTGGTGAAAAACTGTTTTTT. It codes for CASSQGIGEKLFF.

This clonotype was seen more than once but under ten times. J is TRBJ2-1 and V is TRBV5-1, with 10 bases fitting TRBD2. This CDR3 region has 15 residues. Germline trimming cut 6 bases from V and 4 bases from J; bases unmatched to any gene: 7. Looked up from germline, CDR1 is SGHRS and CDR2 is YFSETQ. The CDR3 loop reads CASTEAGGLYNEQFF. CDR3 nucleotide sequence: TGCGCCAGCACCGAAGCGGGGGGGCTATACAATGAGCAGTTCTTC.

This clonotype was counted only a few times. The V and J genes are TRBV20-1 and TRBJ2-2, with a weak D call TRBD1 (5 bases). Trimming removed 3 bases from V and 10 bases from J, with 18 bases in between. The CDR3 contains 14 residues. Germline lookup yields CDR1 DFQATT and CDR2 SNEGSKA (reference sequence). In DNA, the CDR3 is TGCAGTGCTAGGAGATACCAGGGCACGGAGGAGCTGTTTTTT. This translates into CSARRYQGTEELFF.

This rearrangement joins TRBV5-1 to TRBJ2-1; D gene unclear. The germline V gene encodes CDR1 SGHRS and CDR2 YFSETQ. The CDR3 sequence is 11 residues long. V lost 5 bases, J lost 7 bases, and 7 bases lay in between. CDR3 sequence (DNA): TGCGCCAGCAGACGAGAGAATGAGCAGTTCTTC. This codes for CASRRENEQFF.

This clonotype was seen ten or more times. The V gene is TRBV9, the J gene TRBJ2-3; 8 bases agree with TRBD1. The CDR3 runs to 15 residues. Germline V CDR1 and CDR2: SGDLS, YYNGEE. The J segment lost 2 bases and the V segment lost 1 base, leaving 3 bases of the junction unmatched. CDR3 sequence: CASSVSQGATDTQYF. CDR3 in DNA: TGTGCCAGCAGCGTAAGTCAGGGGGCCACAGATACGCAGTATTTT.